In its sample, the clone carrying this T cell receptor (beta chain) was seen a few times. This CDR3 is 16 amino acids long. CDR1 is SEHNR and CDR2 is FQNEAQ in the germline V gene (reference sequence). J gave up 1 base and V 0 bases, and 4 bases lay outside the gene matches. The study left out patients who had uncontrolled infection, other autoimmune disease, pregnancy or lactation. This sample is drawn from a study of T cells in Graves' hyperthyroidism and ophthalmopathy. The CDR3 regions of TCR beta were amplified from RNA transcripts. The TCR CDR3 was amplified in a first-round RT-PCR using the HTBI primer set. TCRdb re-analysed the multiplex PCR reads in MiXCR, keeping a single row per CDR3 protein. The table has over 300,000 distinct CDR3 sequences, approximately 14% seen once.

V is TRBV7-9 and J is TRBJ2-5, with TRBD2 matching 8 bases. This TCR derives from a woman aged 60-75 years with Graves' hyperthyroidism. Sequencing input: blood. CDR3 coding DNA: TGTGCCAGCAGCTTAGCGGCTAGCGGGCTCCAAGAGACCCAGTACTTC. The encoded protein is CASSLAASGLQETQYF.